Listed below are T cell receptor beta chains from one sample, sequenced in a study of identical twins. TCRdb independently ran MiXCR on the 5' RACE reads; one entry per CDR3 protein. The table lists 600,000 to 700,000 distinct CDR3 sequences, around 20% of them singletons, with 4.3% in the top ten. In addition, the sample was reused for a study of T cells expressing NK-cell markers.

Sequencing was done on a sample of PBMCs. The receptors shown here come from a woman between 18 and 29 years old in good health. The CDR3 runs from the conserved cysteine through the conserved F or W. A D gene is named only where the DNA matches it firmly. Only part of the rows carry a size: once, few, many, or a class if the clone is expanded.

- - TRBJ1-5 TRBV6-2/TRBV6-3 TGTGCCAGCAGTTACGTACAACACTGGGATCAGCCCCAGCATTTT CASSYVQHWDQPQHF
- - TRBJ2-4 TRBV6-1 TGTGCCAGCACCTCCAGAGGTCTACTAGCCAAAAACATTCAGTACTTC CASTSRGLLAKNIQYF
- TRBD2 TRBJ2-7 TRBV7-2 TGTGCCAGCAGCCCCCCTAGGCTAGCGGGAACGTACGAGCAGTACTTC CASSPPRLAGTYEQYF
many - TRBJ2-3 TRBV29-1 TGCAGCGTTGAAGTAGGAGGGGGCACAGATACGCAGTATTTT CSVEVGGGTDTQYF
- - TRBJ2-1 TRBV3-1 TGTGCCAGCAGCCAAAATCAAGCGAAGTCCTTC CASSQNQAKSF
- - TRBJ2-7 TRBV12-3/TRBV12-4 TGTGCCAGCAAGGCCGGGGGTGGCTCCGAGCAGTACTTC CASKAGGGSEQYF
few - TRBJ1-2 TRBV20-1 TGCAGTGCTAATCCCCATCAGGGCTACACCTTC CSANPHQGYTF
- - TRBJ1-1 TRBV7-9 TGTGCCAGCAGGAACAGGGAGGGCACTGAAGCTTTCTTT CASRNREGTEAFF
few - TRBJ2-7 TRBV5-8 TGTGCCAGCAGCTGGACATATGGGTCCTACGAGCAGTACTTC CASSWTYGSYEQYF
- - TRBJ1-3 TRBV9 TGTGCCAGCAGCGGGACAGAAAACACCATATATTTT CASSGTENTIYF
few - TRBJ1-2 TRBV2 TGTGCCAGCAGTGAGGAGGGCTACTATGGCTACACCTTC CASSEEGYYGYTF
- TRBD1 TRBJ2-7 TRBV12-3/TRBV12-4 TGTGCCAGCAAGATGGGACAGGGGTCTTCCTACGAGCAGTACTTC CASKMGQGSSYEQYF
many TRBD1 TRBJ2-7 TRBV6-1 TGTGCCAGCAGGACCGGGACAGGGTCGGAACTGGGCGAGCAGTACTTC CASRTGTGSELGEQYF
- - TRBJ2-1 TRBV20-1 TGCAGTGCTACCCCCGCGCGTACTTACAATGAGCAGTTCTTC CSATPARTYNEQFF
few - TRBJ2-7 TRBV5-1 TGCGCCAGCAGTGGCAGTGCTAACTACGAGCAGTACTTC CASSGSANYEQYF
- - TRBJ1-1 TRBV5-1 TGCGCCAGCAGCTTGTATCCGGGCCAGAACACTGAAGCTTTCTTT CASSLYPGQNTEAFF
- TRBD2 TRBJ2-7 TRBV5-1 TGCGCCAGCAGCTGGGGAGGGGCGGCATCCTCCTACGAGCAGTACTTC CASSWGGAASSYEQYF
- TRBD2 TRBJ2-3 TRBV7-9 TGTGCCAGCAGCAAAACGGCGGGAGGAGAGGATACGCAGTATTTT CASSKTAGGEDTQYF
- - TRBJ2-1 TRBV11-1 TGTGCCAGCAGCTTATCCCTAAAAGGGTACAATGAGCAGTTCTTC CASSLSLKGYNEQFF
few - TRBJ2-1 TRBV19 TGTGCCAGTAGCCAGAAGGGGGGAAGGTCCTACAATGAGCAGTTCTTC CASSQKGGRSYNEQFF
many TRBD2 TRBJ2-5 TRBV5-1 TGCGCCAGCAGCTTGCGCCTAGCGGGGGAAGAGACCCAGTACTTC CASSLRLAGEETQYF
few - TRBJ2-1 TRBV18 TGTGCCAGCTCACCACGTCGCTTGGGAGCGGGTCCTCGAAGTGAGCAGTTCTTC CASSPRRLGAGPRSEQFF
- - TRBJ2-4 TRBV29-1 TGCAGCGTTATCTCAAAGGGGAACATTCAGTACTTC CSVISKGNIQYF
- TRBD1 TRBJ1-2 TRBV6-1 TGTGCCAGCAGTGAAGGGTGGGGACAGGGTGGCAACTATGGCTACACCTTC CASSEGWGQGGNYGYTF
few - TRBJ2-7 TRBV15 TGTGCCACCAGCAGAGATTTGCAGGTTAATGGCGAGCAGTACTTC CATSRDLQVNGEQYF
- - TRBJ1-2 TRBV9 TGTGCCAGCAGTTACGGGACGGCGAGTACCTATGGCTACACCTTC CASSYGTASTYGYTF
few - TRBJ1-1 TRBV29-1 TGCAGCGTTGAGGAGGGGGGAGTTGTCGCTGAAGCTTTCTTT CSVEEGGVVAEAFF
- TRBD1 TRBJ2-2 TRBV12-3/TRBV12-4 TGTGCCAGCACCCGTCCGGGACAGGGGCCTTACACCGGGGAGCTGTTTTTT CASTRPGQGPYTGELFF
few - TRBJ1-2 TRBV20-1 TGCAGTGCGCCAAAGGAGGGGGTTGGCCTTGGCTACACCTTC CSAPKEGVGLGYTF
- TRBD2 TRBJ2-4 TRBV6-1 TGTGCCAGTTCTAGCGGGGGGGTGATAGCCAAAAACATTCAGTACTTC CASSSGGVIAKNIQYF
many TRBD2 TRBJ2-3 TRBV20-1 TGCAGTGCTAGAGCACCAGCCAGCGGGGGGAAGGCAGATACGCAGTATTTT CSARAPASGGKADTQYF
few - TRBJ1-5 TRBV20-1 TGCAGTGCGGGAGGGGGAAATAGCAATCAGCCCCAGCATTTT CSAGGGNSNQPQHF
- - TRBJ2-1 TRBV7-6 TGTGCCAGCAGCCCAGGACTCCCTAGGCAGTTCTTC CASSPGLPRQFF
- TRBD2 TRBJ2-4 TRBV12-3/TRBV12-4 TGTGCCAGCAGTCCGGCGGGGGGTCTCAAAAACATTCAGTACTTC CASSPAGGLKNIQYF
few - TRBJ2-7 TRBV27 TGTGCCAGCAGGGGTGTTCAGACGAACTACGAGCAGTACTTC CASRGVQTNYEQYF
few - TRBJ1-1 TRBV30 TGTGCCTGGGAAATGGCTGAAGCTTTCTTT CAWEMAEAFF
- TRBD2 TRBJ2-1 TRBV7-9 TGTGCCAGCAGCGGTACTAGCGGGACTATCAATGAGCAGTTCTTC CASSGTSGTINEQFF
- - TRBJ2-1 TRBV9 TGTGCCAGCAGCGTAGGAGTGCGGGTATACAATGAGCAGTTCTTC CASSVGVRVYNEQFF
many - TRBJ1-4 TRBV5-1 TGCGCCAGCAGCTCCCGGGCCGATAATGAAAAACTGTTTTTT CASSSRADNEKLFF
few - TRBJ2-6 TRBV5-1 TGCGCCAGCAGCCTACCAACAGGGCTGGAAAGTTCCCCTGGGGCCAACGTCCTGACTTTC CASSLPTGLESSPGANVLTF
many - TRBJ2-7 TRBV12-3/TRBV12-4 TGTGCCAGCAAAATTCACGACGAGCAGTACTTC CASKIHDEQYF
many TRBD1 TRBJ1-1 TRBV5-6 TGTGCCAGCAGCAACCGGGACAGGGGCCCTGAAGCTTTCTTT CASSNRDRGPEAFF
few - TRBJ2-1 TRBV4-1 TGCGCCAGCAGCCAAGATCTAGAGCAGTTCTTC CASSQDLEQFF
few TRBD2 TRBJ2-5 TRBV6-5 TGTGCCAGCAGTTGGGAAGCGGGAGGTGCTAAAGAGACCCAGTACTTC CASSWEAGGAKETQYF
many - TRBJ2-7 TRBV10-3 TGTGCCATCAGTGGAGGGGGACGGACCTACGAGCAGTACTTC CAISGGGRTYEQYF
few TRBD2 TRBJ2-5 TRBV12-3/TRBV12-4 TGTGCCAGCAGTTTAACTGGTCTAGCGGGAGGGGGCGAGACCCAGTACTTC CASSLTGLAGGGETQYF
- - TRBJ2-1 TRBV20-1 TGCAGTGCTTCCCCGGGACTAGGGGGCCGGGGGGAGCAGTTCTTC CSASPGLGGRGEQFF
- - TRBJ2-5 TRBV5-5 TGTGCCAGCAGCATCCAACTAGTCCGAGAGACCCAGTACTTC CASSIQLVRETQYF
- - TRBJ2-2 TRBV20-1 TGCAGTGCTAGAGATACTGACCCCGGGGAGCTGTTTTTT CSARDTDPGELFF
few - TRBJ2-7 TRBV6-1 TGTGCCAGCAGTAAGCCCGGACTGAGCTACGAGCAGTACTTC CASSKPGLSYEQYF
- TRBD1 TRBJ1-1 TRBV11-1 TGTGCCAGCACCAAGACAGGGAGCACTGAAGCTTTCTTT CASTKTGSTEAFF